A selection of T cell receptor beta chains follows, all from one sample in a study of radiotherapy plus CTLA-4 blockade in lung cancer. Clones were sequenced by immunoSEQ multiplex PCR, and TCRdb holds only the in-frame ones, with some missing. Of 25,000 to 30,000 clones listed, 60% to 85% were seen once; the top ten hold roughly a quarter. The sample was peripheral blood, taken from a patient treated with radiotherapy plus ipilimumab. The receptors were gathered from a human donor with non-small cell lung cancer that progressed on radiotherapy plus ipilimumab. Each CDR3 is given with its conserved first and last residue.

j_gene: TRBJ2-2; len: 16; v_gene: TRBV2; CDR3aa: CASMGDSLANTGELFF
j_gene: TRBJ1-3; len: 15; v_gene: TRBV6-6; CDR3aa: CASSYSETGWDTIYF
j_gene: TRBJ2-1; len: 15; v_gene: TRBV19; CDR3aa: CASSVSGRAYNEQFF
j_gene: TRBJ2-4; len: 17; v_gene: TRBV28; CDR3aa: CASSFLDRVGIKNIQYF
j_gene: TRBJ1-1; len: 13; v_gene: TRBV6-5; CDR3aa: CASGPHMNTEAFF
j_gene: TRBJ1-2; len: 12; v_gene: TRBV5-4; CDR3aa: CASSLEVYGYTF
j_gene: TRBJ1-1; len: 12; v_gene: TRBV19; CDR3aa: CASSDRADEAFF
j_gene: TRBJ1-5; len: 14; v_gene: TRBV28; CDR3aa: CASSYPGSNQPQHF
j_gene: TRBJ2-1; len: 12; v_gene: TRBV7-9; CDR3aa: CASSLAQNEQFF
j_gene: TRBJ2-2; len: 15; v_gene: TRBV19; CDR3aa: CASSPDGEITGELFF
j_gene: TRBJ2-1; len: 16; v_gene: TRBV19; CDR3aa: CASSIVGQGSDNEQFF
j_gene: TRBJ1-2; len: 12; v_gene: TRBV2; CDR3aa: CASSEDSYGYTF
j_gene: TRBJ1-1; len: 12; v_gene: TRBV18; CDR3aa: CASSPGNTEAFF
j_gene: TRBJ2-6; len: 16; v_gene: TRBV19; CDR3aa: CASSGTAVWGANVLTF
j_gene: TRBJ1-1; len: 17; v_gene: TRBV5-1; CDR3aa: CASSSPTGMSTDTEAFF
j_gene: TRBJ1-1; len: 15; v_gene: TRBV11-2; CDR3aa: CASSLDRMGNTEAFF
j_gene: TRBJ1-5; len: 16; v_gene: TRBV10-1; CDR3aa: CASSVPGRGHNQPQHF
j_gene: TRBJ2-1; len: 16; v_gene: TRBV6-6; CDR3aa: CASSPGIIGSYNEQFF
j_gene: TRBJ2-2; len: 15; v_gene: TRBV10-1; CDR3aa: CATEGNPWNTGELFF
j_gene: TRBJ2-1; len: 15; v_gene: TRBV4-3; CDR3aa: CASSQDAGGYNEQFF
j_gene: TRBJ2-5; len: 14; v_gene: TRBV6-1; CDR3aa: CASTPGRGGETQYF
j_gene: TRBJ1-2; len: 20; v_gene: TRBV28; CDR3aa: CASSLQGPPLGQGANYGYTF
j_gene: TRBJ2-7; len: 14; v_gene: TRBV6-1; CDR3aa: CASSPTDRTYEQYF
j_gene: TRBJ2-6; len: 15; v_gene: TRBV5-1; CDR3aa: CASSLDGSGANVLTF
j_gene: TRBJ1-3; len: 17; v_gene: TRBV14; CDR3aa: CASSLLSGRLSGNTIYF
j_gene: TRBJ1-2; len: 15; v_gene: TRBV19; CDR3aa: CASSTGTDTNYGYTF
j_gene: TRBJ2-7; len: 17; v_gene: TRBV7-9; CDR3aa: CASSLGGWGLSSYEQYF
j_gene: TRBJ2-7; len: 14; v_gene: TRBV9; CDR3aa: CASSSGTEVYEQYF
j_gene: TRBJ2-7; len: 14; v_gene: TRBV5-1; CDR3aa: CASSLAVSSYEQYF
j_gene: TRBJ2-7; len: 16; v_gene: TRBV7-2; CDR3aa: CASSLIGQGGSYEQYF
j_gene: TRBJ1-2; len: 14; v_gene: TRBV21-1; CDR3aa: CASSPGQGAYGYTF
j_gene: TRBJ2-1; len: 14; v_gene: TRBV7-6; CDR3aa: CASSASTSVGEQFF
j_gene: TRBJ1-1; len: 14; v_gene: TRBV7-6; CDR3aa: CASSPQIGEAEAFF
j_gene: TRBJ2-1; len: 14; v_gene: TRBV27; CDR3aa: CASSFGAGGVEQFF
j_gene: TRBJ2-1; len: 15; v_gene: TRBV11-3; CDR3aa: CASSLAGAAYNEQFF
j_gene: TRBJ1-1; len: 13; v_gene: TRBV6-5; CDR3aa: CASTWRENTEAFF
j_gene: TRBJ2-7; len: 13; v_gene: TRBV6-1; CDR3aa: CASSEYSWNEQYF
j_gene: TRBJ1-2; len: 15; v_gene: TRBV5-4; CDR3aa: CASSTLSGVRYGYTF
j_gene: TRBJ2-1; len: 15; v_gene: TRBV7-3; CDR3aa: CASSLSLASYNEQFF
j_gene: TRBJ1-1; len: 16; v_gene: TRBV7-9; CDR3aa: CASSSRSGRINTEAFF
j_gene: TRBJ2-7; len: 14; v_gene: TRBV2; CDR3aa: CASRTSGSSYEQYF
j_gene: TRBJ2-2; len: 17; v_gene: TRBV5-1; CDR3aa: CASSPQGLAGAGGELFF
j_gene: TRBJ2-7; len: 14; v_gene: TRBV28; CDR3aa: CASSEGLGSYEQYF
j_gene: TRBJ1-5; len: 15; v_gene: TRBV6-5; CDR3aa: CASSYSKTVNQPQHF
j_gene: TRBJ2-1; len: 15; v_gene: TRBV9; CDR3aa: CASSVGAGEYNEQFF
j_gene: TRBJ1-1; len: 15; v_gene: TRBV5-1; CDR3aa: CASSLRQTKNTEAFF
j_gene: TRBJ2-1; len: 11; v_gene: TRBV2; CDR3aa: CASSQDRGQFF
j_gene: TRBJ1-4; len: 16; v_gene: TRBV11-2; CDR3aa: CASSLRRQGVGEKLFF
j_gene: TRBJ1-3; len: 13; v_gene: TRBV15; CDR3aa: CATSPPSGNTIYF
j_gene: TRBJ1-1; len: 13; v_gene: TRBV4-1; CDR3aa: CASSLTRSDEAFF
j_gene: TRBJ2-1; len: 18; v_gene: TRBV28; CDR3aa: CASSLGLAGTGSYNEQFF
j_gene: TRBJ1-5; len: 14; v_gene: TRBV27; CDR3aa: CASSKGGSNQPQHF
j_gene: TRBJ2-3; len: 11; v_gene: TRBV19; CDR3aa: CASSISDTQYF
j_gene: TRBJ2-2; len: 17; v_gene: TRBV4-2; CDR3aa: CASRGTGVSANTGELFF
j_gene: TRBJ2-3; len: 12; v_gene: TRBV5-6; CDR3aa: CASSERGNTQYF
j_gene: TRBJ2-5; len: 14; v_gene: TRBV11-2; CDR3aa: CASSSHPRQETQYF
j_gene: TRBJ2-3; len: 12; v_gene: TRBV28; CDR3aa: CASKGDTDTQYF
j_gene: TRBJ2-1; len: 12; v_gene: TRBV5-1; CDR3aa: CASSLALDEQFF
j_gene: TRBJ2-1; len: 12; v_gene: TRBV4-1; CDR3aa: CASSHGQLEQFF
j_gene: TRBJ2-5; len: 13; v_gene: TRBV6-5; CDR3aa: CASSDGGQETQYF